The 27 T cell receptor beta chains in this list originate from one sample, sequenced in a study of human T cells and chemical hapten exposure. Time point here: pre-sensitization, week 0. The treatment denotes: therapeutic diphenylcyclopropenone sensitization with weekly scalp DPC. In TCRdb, the RACE reads were re-called with MiXCR into one record per CDR3 protein. Of roughly 100,000 distinct CDR3 sequences in the sample, approximately 11% are singletons; the top ten hold 2.5% to 4%. This specimen consisted of whole blood, obtained in connection with sensitization to the hapten diphenylcyclopropenone (DPC). The source of these receptors is a woman between 55 and 75 years old with alopecia areata. Some clones in this sample may be carry-over from other donors' samples.

This clonotype was observed at least ten times. The rearrangement links TRBV11-1 to TRBJ2-7, with D perhaps given as TRBD1 or TRBD2 (6 bases each). V was shortened by 7 bases and J by 3 bases, with 31 bases between the two germline ends. The CDR3 is made up of 19 amino acids. Germline lookup yields CDR1 SGHAT and CDR2 FQDESV (reference sequence). CDR3 protein: CASTPRQGGAAGRGYEQYF. The CDR3 coding sequence is TGTGCCAGCACCCCGCGACAAGGGGGTGCGGCGGGGCGCGGCTACGAGCAGTACTTC.

This clonotype was observed a few times. The rearrangement uses TRBV5-1 and TRBJ1-1, with D uncertain. The CDR3 runs 14 residues. The germline V gene encodes CDR1 SGHRS and CDR2 YFSETQ. Trimming left V 4 bases short and J 8 bases short, with 18 bases between. CDR3 nucleotide sequence: TGCGCCAGCAGCCCGGCGGGGTTCGGCGACGAAGCTTTCTTT. This gives the protein CASSPAGFGDEAFF.

The chain recombines TRBV12-5 with TRBJ2-1, with 8 nucleotides matching TRBD1. The CDR3 sequence is 17 residues long. V was clipped by 0 bases and J by 2 bases; unmatched bases: 6. From germline, CDR1 is LGHNT and CDR2 FRNRAP. The CDR3 region has the DNA TGTGCTAGTGGTTTGGTACAAGTCAGGGGGCCCTACAATGAGCAGTTCTTC. Amino acid sequence: CASGLVQVRGPYNEQFF. Full variable domain (outside the CDR3, taken from reference TRBV12-5 and TRBJ2-1): DARVTQTPRHKVTEMGQEVTMRCQPILGHNTVFWYRQTMMQGLELLAYFRNRAPLDDSGMPKDRFSAEMPDATLATLKIQPSEPRDSAVYFCASGLVQVRGPYNEQFFGPGTRLTVL.

This clonotype was counted ten times or more. This sequence joins TRBV5-1 and TRBJ1-1; 7 bases align to TRBD1. With 0 bases clipped from V and 0 bases from J, the junction kept 8 bases outside the gene matches. Germline CDR1 reads SGHRS; CDR2 reads YFSETQ. The CDR3 consists of 17 residues. CDR3 in amino acids: CASSLGLDRVLNTEAFF. The CDR3 nucleotides are TGCGCCAGCAGCTTGGGGCTCGACAGGGTCTTGAACACTGAAGCTTTCTTT.

This clonotype was counted ten times or more. The V and J genes are TRBV25-1 and TRBJ2-7; possible D gene TRBD2, 6 bases. The V and J ends lost 3 bases and 12 bases respectively, with 18 bases between them. Germline lookup yields CDR1 MGHDK and CDR2 SYGVNS. The CDR3 covers 13 residues. The CDR3 region is CASSDYSPGTVYF. CDR3 in DNA: TGTGCCAGCAGTGACTACTCACCCGGGACTGTGTACTTC.

This clonotype came up many times. The rearrangement uses TRBV7-9 and TRBJ2-2, with a tentative D call TRBD2 (6 bases). The germline gives CDR1 SEHNR, CDR2 FQNEAQ (reference sequence). The CDR3 covers 15 residues. Trimming left V 5 bases short and J 5 bases short, with 15 bases between. CDR3 in DNA: TGTGCCAGCAGCCCCCCGGGCCGGGAGACCGGGGAGCTGTTTTTT. Translated: CASSPPGRETGELFF.

This clonotype came up many times. This chain joins TRBV5-5 and TRBJ1-1; D is undetermined. This CDR3 region has 13 residues. V was shortened by 7 bases and J by 0 bases, with 10 bases between the two germline ends. Germline lookup yields CDR1 SGHKS and CDR2 YYEKEE (reference sequence). The CDR3 region is CASLLAMNTEAFF. As DNA, the CDR3 is TGTGCCAGCCTGTTGGCCATGAACACTGAAGCTTTCTTT.

This clonotype came up many times. The chain is built from TRBV5-4 and TRBJ2-3; D perhaps matches TRBD1 (5 bases). Between the trimmed V and J ends, which lost 2 bases and 4 bases, there was a span of 8 bases. Germline V gene data show CDR1 as SGHNT and CDR2 as YYREEE (reference sequence). The CDR3 is 13 amino acids. In DNA, the CDR3 is TGTGCCAGCAGCTTAGTGGGGCCAGATACGCAGTATTTT. This codes for CASSLVGPDTQYF.

This clonotype was seen at least ten times. The gene calls are TRBV2 and TRBJ1-6; D not certain. Germline CDR1 SNHLY, CDR2 FYNNEI. The CDR3 loop spans 14 amino acids. V lost 4 bases and J 5 bases, leaving 9 bases between the germline ends. This chain's CDR3 is CASSGAGDNSPLHF. The CDR3, as DNA: TGTGCCAGCAGTGGGGCAGGTGATAATTCACCCCTCCACTTT. The whole variable domain, remainder taken from reference TRBV2 and TRBJ1-6, is EPEVTQTPSHQVTQMGQEVILRCVPISNHLYFYWYRQILGQKVEFLVSFYNNEISEKSEIFDDQFSVERPDGSNFTLKIRSTKLEDSAMYFCASSGAGDNSPLHFGNGTRLTVT.

The chain joins TRBV6-2 or TRBV6-3 to TRBJ1-5, with 8 positions matching TRBD1. CDR3 size: 15 residues. Germline V gene data show CDR1 as MNHEY and CDR2 as SVGEGT. The trim removed 4 bases at V and 11 bases at J, leaving 13 bases unmatched. CDR3 DNA: TGTGCCAGCAGTTTACACCCGGGACAGGCCCCGTCCCAGCATTTT. This translates into CASSLHPGQAPSQHF.

About this clonotype: A read error may explain this, as a much larger clone is one base away. The chain employs TRBV6-1 and TRBJ1-6; D perhaps matches TRBD1 (6 bases). Trimming removed 3 bases from V and 6 bases from J, with 12 bases in between. This CDR3 comprises 15 residues. Germline CDR1 reads MNHNS; CDR2 reads SASEGT. The DNA of the CDR3 is TGTGCCAGCAGTGATCAAGAACAGGGTAATTCACCCCTCCACTTT. This translates into CASSDQEQGNSPLHF.

The chain recombines TRBV5-1 with TRBJ2-3, with D unclear. V was shortened by 1 base and J by 5 bases, with 8 bases between the two germline ends. This CDR3 contains 13 residues. Germline V gene sequence: CDR1 SGHRS, CDR2 YFSETQ. The CDR3 region is CASSLTPGDTQYF. The CDR3 DNA sequence: TGCGCCAGCAGCTTGACTCCGGGAGATACGCAGTATTTT.

This clonotype has only a few counts. The chain employs TRBV5-1 and TRBJ2-7; D could derive from TRBD1 or TRBD2 (5 bases each). CDR1 SGHRS and CDR2 YFSETQ come from the germline V gene. Trimming cost V 0 bases and J 3 bases, with 13 bases left between them. The CDR3 totals 15 residues. The CDR3 sequence is CASSLGGTDSYEQYF. The CDR3 DNA is TGCGCCAGCAGCTTGGGGGGGACGGATAGCTACGAGCAGTACTTC.

This clonotype was counted at least ten times. The chain uses TRBV7-2 and TRBJ2-2; 8 bases match TRBD2. Trimming removed 6 bases from V and 7 bases from J; junction bases left unmatched: 13. CDR3 size: 16 residues. Germline CDR1 reads SGHTA; CDR2 reads FQGNSA. The CDR3 here is CASRRGTRVVGGELFF. In DNA form, the CDR3 reads TGTGCCAGCAGACGAGGGACTAGAGTAGTTGGCGGGGAGCTGTTTTTT.

The rearrangement links TRBV7-2 to TRBJ1-2; 7 bases line up with TRBD1. V dropped 5 bases and J dropped 4; count of bases not matched to a gene: 4. The CDR3 contains 13 residues. Germline lookup yields CDR1 SGHTA and CDR2 FQGNSA. The CDR3 DNA reads as TGTGCCAGCAGCCCGAGACAGGGCTATGGCTACACCTTC. This gives the protein CASSPRQGYGYTF.

This clonotype was seen more than once but under ten times. Relative to the germline gene, one junction end is altered; a read error may explain this. This chain joins TRBV5-4 and TRBJ2-2; maybe TRBD1 (7 bases). Germline-derived CDR1 and CDR2 are SGHNT and YYREEE (reference sequence). The CDR3 loop spans 13 amino acids. This chain's CDR3 is CATGGGNNGELFF. The CDR3 DNA is TGTGCCACAGGGGGAGGTAACAACGGGGAGCTGTTTTTT.

This clonotype has ten or more counts. The chain recombines TRBV15 with TRBJ1-2; D may be TRBD1 (5 bases). The V end was cut by 1 base, the J end by 6 bases, with 15 bases between. Germline V gene data show CDR1 as LNHNV and CDR2 as YYDKDF (reference sequence). The length of the CDR3 is 15 residues. The CDR3 coding sequence is TGTGCCACCAGCAGAGCGGGGGGGGACCGGAATGGCTACACCTTC. Protein product: CATSRAGGDRNGYTF.

This clonotype was found many times. The chain recombines TRBV27 with TRBJ1-1, with a possible D match to TRBD1 (5 bases). Trimming pared 6 bases from V and 1 base from J, leaving 18 bases between. Germline lookup yields CDR1 MNHEY and CDR2 SMNVEV (reference sequence). The CDR3 extends over 16 amino acids. CDR3 residues: CASSPNRRFSNTEAFF. The CDR3 region has the DNA TGTGCCAGCAGCCCCAACAGGCGTTTCTCGAACACTGAAGCTTTCTTT.

This clonotype was seen many times. The V gene is TRBV5-1, the J gene TRBJ2-3, with 8 nucleotides matching TRBD2. There are 16 residues in the CDR3. The V and J ends lost 0 bases and 1 base, in that order; junction bases with no gene match: 4. CDR1 SGHRS and CDR2 YFSETQ come from the germline V gene. CDR3 region: CASSLELADGTDTQYF. CDR3 bases: TGCGCCAGCAGCTTGGAACTAGCGGATGGCACAGATACGCAGTATTTT.

This clonotype was counted at least ten times. This chain links TRBV7-9 with TRBJ2-7; 9 bases align to TRBD1. The CDR3 totals 16 residues. Germline trimming cut 4 bases from V and 2 bases from J; bases unmatched to any gene: 9. Per the germline V gene, CDR1 is SEHNR and CDR2 is FQNEAQ (reference sequence). The CDR3 region is CASSSLPWTGAYEQYF. CDR3 sequence (DNA): TGTGCCAGCAGCTCGCTGCCGTGGACAGGGGCCTACGAGCAGTACTTC. Full variable domain (remainder filled in from reference TRBV7-9 and TRBJ2-7): DTGVSQNPRHKITKRGQNVTFRCDPISEHNRLYWYRQTLGQGPEFLTYFQNEAQLEKSRLLSDRFSAERPKGSFSTLEIQRTEQGDSAMYLCASSSLPWTGAYEQYFGPGTRLTVT.

This clonotype was seen only a few times. This chain connects TRBV2 to TRBJ2-1; 12 bases fit TRBD2. Looked up from germline, CDR1 is SNHLY and CDR2 is FYNNEI. V dropped 5 bases and J dropped 8; count of bases not matched to a gene: 4. CDR3 length: 14 residues. The CDR3 region is CASSPSGGAYEQFF. Written as DNA, the CDR3 is TGTGCCAGCAGTCCTAGCGGGGGGGCCTATGAGCAGTTCTTC.

V gene TRBV29-1 combines with J gene TRBJ2-1, with TRBD2 as a possible D gene (6 bases). CDR3 size: 12 residues. Deletions cut 3 bases from V and 4 bases from J, with 7 bases between. Germline V lookup: CDR1 SQVTM, CDR2 ANQGSEA. CDR3 coding DNA: TGCAGCGTTGACCGGGGGTACAATGAGCAGTTCTTC. It specifies CSVDRGYNEQFF.

This chain joins TRBV7-9 and TRBJ1-6, with 8 bases lining up with TRBD1. The CDR3 has 15 residues. CDR1 is SEHNR, CDR2 FQNEAQ, per germline (reference sequence). After removal of 1 base from V and 8 bases from J, the junction contained 4 bases not matched to a gene. CDR3 in DNA: TGTGCCAGCAGCTTAGGTGGACAGGGAGATTCACCCCTCCACTTT. It yields the protein CASSLGGQGDSPLHF.

This chain links TRBV7-9 with TRBJ2-3, with 8 bases identical to TRBD2. Germline V gives CDR1 SEHNR, CDR2 FQNEAQ (reference sequence). V lost 2 bases to trimming and J lost 4 bases; unmatched junction nucleotides: 5. The length of the CDR3 is 15 residues. This CDR3 is CASSLSTGGPDTQYF. CDR3 bases: TGTGCCAGCAGCTTATCAACGGGGGGGCCAGATACGCAGTATTTT.

This clonotype showed up many times. This chain connects TRBV7-9 to TRBJ1-6; 9 positions agree with TRBD1. The CDR3 totals 15 residues. The germline V gene has CDR1 SEHNR and CDR2 FQNEAQ (reference sequence). The V and J ends lost 0 bases and 8 bases, in that order; junction bases with no gene match: 2. This CDR3 is CASSLATGGDSPLHF. In nucleotides, the CDR3 is TGTGCCAGCAGCTTAGCCACAGGGGGCGATTCACCCCTCCACTTT.

The chain carries TRBV24-1 and TRBJ2-2, with unresolved D. Per the germline V gene, CDR1 is KGHDR and CDR2 is SFDVKD. The CDR3 covers 12 residues. Trimming cost V 7 bases and J 8 bases, with 10 bases left between them. CDR3 sequence: CATRVVRGELFF. CDR3 DNA: TGTGCCACCAGGGTTGTAAGGGGGGAGCTGTTTTTT.

The rearrangement links TRBV20-1 to TRBJ1-1; unclear D gene. From germline, CDR1 is DFQATT and CDR2 SNEGSKA (reference sequence). The germline V and J ends were trimmed by 8 bases and 2 bases, with 6 bases remaining between them. This CDR3 spans 10 amino acids. The CDR3 protein is CSTPNTEAFF. CDR3 bases: TGCAGTACACCTAACACTGAAGCTTTCTTT.